These T cell receptor beta chains were read from a single sample in a study of CD8+CD57+ T cells in acquired aplastic anemia. TCRdb re-derived calls from the reads in MiXCR, one entry per CDR3 protein. The sample shows about 160,000 distinct CDR3 sequences, roughly 48% of them seen only once. Source material: sorted CD4+, CD8+, or CD8+CD57+ T cells (not recorded which) from PBMCs. These receptors originate from a human donor with aplastic anemia. The CDR3 runs from the conserved cysteine through the conserved F or W. Rows give clone size only sometimes, using once, few, many, or a class for an expanded clone.

clone_size	j_call	v_call	cdr3_aa
-	TRBJ2-3	TRBV20-1	CSARDLAGGGDTQYF
few	TRBJ1-5	TRBV5-5	CASSFHNSNQPQHF
-	TRBJ2-7	TRBV5-6	CASSPTDRSYEQYF
-	TRBJ2-7	TRBV10-3	CAISEAAGSANEQYF
-	TRBJ2-2	TRBV15	CATGTGALSTGELFF
many	TRBJ2-1	TRBV6-1	CASSDLSEQFF
many	TRBJ2-7	TRBV5-4	CASSYPGGTGEQYF
-	TRBJ1-1	TRBV4-2	CASSHGPGNTEAFF
few	TRBJ2-1	TRBV18	CASSPEVAGANEQFF
-	TRBJ2-5	TRBV24-1	CATSNQGAGETQYF
many	TRBJ1-1	TRBV20-1	CSAPDGNTEAFF
-	TRBJ2-2	TRBV9	CASSAATGELFF
few	TRBJ2-7	TRBV3-1	CASSQPIPRAGNEQYF
many	TRBJ2-4	TRBV19	CASSSGTFQIQYF
many	TRBJ1-6	TRBV27	CASSEQGNNSPLHF
-	TRBJ2-5	TRBV9	CASSDQPSQGGTQYF
many	TRBJ1-5	TRBV29-1	CSVEVPGTGNQPQHF